Reported below is one T cell receptor (beta chain). A single count supports this clone. Which antigen it targets is not known. Base qualities are not provided; no much larger clone lies one nucleotide away. The sample belongs to a study of OX40 agonist ivuxolimab in advanced cancers. As for the study more broadly: Ivuxolimab was an agonistic, fully human IgG2 monoclonal antibody directed against OX40 (CD134), a costimulatory receptor. Intravenous ivuxolimab was administered to patients every 2 weeks at six dose levels: 0.01, 0.1, 0.3, 1.5, 3 and 10 mg/kg. Among the roughly 50 dose-escalation patients, about 19 had hepatocellular carcinoma, 15 melanoma, 9 renal cell carcinoma and 9 head and neck cancer. In the dose-escalation cohort, 70% to 90% of patients were male, and the mean age was 60 years with a range of roughly 20 to 79. Patients were allowed to have had prior anti-PD-1, anti-PD-L1 or anti-CTLA-4 therapy, and approximately 40% of the dose-escalation patients had previously received checkpoint inhibitors. Partial responses were achieved by three dose-escalation patients, of whom one had hepatocellular carcinoma and two had cutaneous melanoma. The point of sequencing TCRbeta in the periphery was to test whether ivuxolimab changed TCR sequence diversity and drove clonal T-cell expansion. The paper covers the monotherapy dose-escalation part of the phase I ivuxolimab trial, which included N = 52 patients. Results and caveats for the whole study, not just this receptor: Clonal expansion of both CD4+ and CD8+ blood T cells was observed from baseline to week 6 at doses 0.1 to 3.0 mg/kg. After ivuxolimab, CD8+ T cells had more expanded clones than CD4+ T cells on average. Which antigens the clonally expanded peripheral T cells were specific for was not determined. In the 0.1-3.0 mg/kg groups, partial responders were among the patients with the lowest normalized peripheral clonal expansion, particularly in CD8+ T cells. Low levels of normalized T-cell clonal expansion were also seen in some nonresponding patients.

Patients with a history of autoimmune disease or receiving systemic immunosuppression were excluded from the trial. Peripheral blood for TCR sequencing was collected from all dose cohorts at baseline, on cycle 4 day 1, and on cycle 7 day 1. Samples came from an open-label, multicenter, first-in-human phase I dose-escalation trial of ivuxolimab. Adults with locally advanced or metastatic head and neck squamous cell, hepatocellular, melanoma or renal cell carcinoma were enrolled in the trial. Before TCR sequencing, CD4+ and CD8+ T cells were separately sorted from peripheral blood. Genomic DNA was extracted from sorted cells for sequencing of the TCRbeta CDR3 region. The immunoSEQ Assay was used to sequence the TCRbeta CDR3 regions. This is the immuneACCESS table as TCRdb keeps it, with only in-frame sequences that have V and J called. A part of the clones is gone; compared with another copy, unresolved V genes explain less than half, and the rest is unexplained. For this sample the table gives about 19,000 clones, of which less than 90% were detected only once. Roughly 50% of the sample rests with the top ten.

The sequenced sample was CD4+ or CD8+ T cells sorted from blood, obtained in a trial of the OX40 agonist ivuxolimab. The sequence was collected from an adult with an advanced solid tumor such as melanoma, head and neck, liver or kidney cancer.

CDR3 region: CASSSPDSYNEQFF. Here is the DNA: TGTGCCAGCAGCTCCCCGGACAGCTACAATGAGCAGTTCTTC. The V gene is TRBV7-2 and the J gene is TRBJ2-1; perhaps TRBD1 is the D gene, with 6 bases matching. The CDR3, cysteine through phenylalanine, is 14 amino acids long. Of all the DNA, just the CDR3 is kept, 42 bases in frame from base 1. The germline V gene supplies CDR1 SGHTA and CDR2 FQGNSA. Cut back by 4 bases and 3 bases, the V and J ends lie 10 bases apart.